One and the same sample provided the 18 T cell receptor beta chains below, sequenced in a study of shared T cell receptors in the human thymus. TCRdb's table, derived via immunoSEQ multiplex PCR, lists solely in-frame clones and lacks some. The sample has more than 550,000 clones; 75% to 90% are singletons. The data also belong to a second study, concerning human thymus T cells.

The sequencing input was thymocytes. These receptors were obtained from a girl younger than two with a congenital heart defect.

This sequence joins TRBV6-1 and TRBJ2-7; 8 nucleotides agree with TRBD1. Germline loops: CDR1 MNHNS, CDR2 SASEGT. The CDR3 is 16 amino acids. J gave up 0 bases and V 4 bases, and 8 bases lay outside the gene matches. CDR3 sequence: CASSVYRDRLSYEQYF. CDR3 bases: TGTGCCAGCAGTGTATATCGGGACAGGCTCTCCTACGAGCAGTACTTC.

The chain has TRBV6-4 and TRBJ2-2; maybe TRBD2 (6 bases). CDR3 length equals 14 residues. V gave up 2 bases and J gave up 8 bases, with 12 bases separating them. Germline loops: CDR1 MRHNA, CDR2 SNTAGT. The CDR3 protein is CASSDGLPAGELFF. In nucleotides, the CDR3 is TGTGCCAGCAGTGACGGACTACCTGCTGGGGAGCTGTTTTTT.

This clone was seen once. The chain couples TRBV28 to TRBJ1-1; perhaps TRBD1 as D (5 bases). This CDR3 is built from 12 residues. The ends were cut back, 6 bases at V and 7 bases at J, with 12 bases in the middle. Germline values: CDR1 MDHEN, CDR2 SYDVKM. The CDR3 DNA reads as TGTGCCAGCAGGTTAACAGGTCTTGAAGCTTTCTTT. Its translation: CASRLTGLEAFF.

CDR3 coding DNA: TGTGCCAGCAGTGATTCCTCCTACACCTTC. Translation gives CASSDSSYTF. The rearrangement joins TRBV2 to TRBJ1-2, with D unclear. Trimming took 3 bases from V and 10 from J, leaving 6 bases between them. This CDR3 spans 10 amino acids. Per germline, CDR1 SNHLY and CDR2 FYNNEI.

The chain recombines TRBV5-8 with TRBJ1-4; D may be TRBD1 (6 bases). The germline CDR1 and CDR2 sequences are SGHTS and YDEGEE. Deletions cut 3 bases from V and 8 bases from J, with 26 bases between. There are 18 residues in the CDR3. This chain's CDR3 is CASSWGGGQSVKREKLFF. CDR3 DNA: TGTGCCAGCAGCTGGGGAGGGGGGCAAAGTGTAAAGAGAGAAAAACTGTTTTTT.

This clone was picked up one time. The chain's CDR3 is CASSYSTDPYGYTF. CDR3 in DNA: TGTGCCAGCAGTTACTCAACAGACCCCTATGGCTACACCTTC. The chain joins TRBV6-6 to TRBJ1-2; D not certain. CDR1 and CDR2 from the germline V gene are MNHNY and SVGAGI (reference sequence). Trimming cost V 0 bases and J 4 bases, with 9 bases left between them. This CDR3 comprises 14 residues.

V gene TRBV5-6 combines with J gene TRBJ2-1; D ambiguous. Germline V lookup: CDR1 SGHDT, CDR2 YYEEEE. There are 16 residues in the CDR3. Trimming pared 0 bases from V and 5 bases from J, leaving 15 bases between. Here the CDR3 DNA reads TGTGCCAGCAGCTTGGTATTCGTAACCCCGGACAATGAGCAGTTCTTC. This translates into CASSLVFVTPDNEQFF. Together with reference TRBV5-6 and TRBJ2-1, the CDR3 gives the full variable domain: DAGVTQSPTHLIKTRGQQVTLRCSPKSGHDTVSWYQQALGQGPQFIFQYYEEEERQRGNFPDRFSGHQFPNYSSELNVNALLLGDSALYLCASSLVFVTPDNEQFFGPGTRLTVL.

V and J are TRBV27 and TRBJ2-6; D gene unclear. Germline CDR1 is MNHEY and CDR2 is SMNVEV (reference sequence). V was clipped by 3 bases and J by 0 bases, with 18 bases between them. The length of the CDR3 is 19 residues. The CDR3 protein is CASSFLEQNPPSGANVLTF. The CDR3 DNA reads TGTGCCAGCAGTTTTCTCGAACAGAATCCCCCCTCTGGGGCCAACGTCCTGACTTTC. The full variable domain, in which reference TRBV27 and TRBJ2-6 provide the parts outside the CDR3, is EAQVTQNPRYLITVTGKKLTVTCSQNMNHEYMSWYRQDPGLGLRQIYYSMNVEVTDKGDVPEGYKVSRKEKRNFPLILESPSPNQTSLYFCASSFLEQNPPSGANVLTFGAGSRLTVL.

Only one count was recorded for this clone. The chain recombines TRBV14 with TRBJ2-7; 8 positions match TRBD1. Germline V gene lookup returns CDR1 SGHDN and CDR2 FVKESK. The CDR3 runs 15 residues. Trimming removed 0 bases from V and 6 bases from J; junction bases left unmatched: 7. DNA for the CDR3: TGTGCCAGCAGCCAAGAGCAGGGGGCGGAGCGCGAGCAGTACTTC. It is translated as CASSQEQGAEREQYF.

V gene TRBV27 combines with J gene TRBJ2-3; D is uncertain. Germline V gene lookup returns CDR1 MNHEY and CDR2 SMNVEV (reference sequence). The CDR3 is made up of 13 amino acids. Trimming pared 2 bases from V and 1 base from J, leaving 4 bases between. The chain's CDR3 is CASSLGGTDTQYF. CDR3 coding DNA: TGTGCCAGCAGTTTAGGAGGCACAGATACGCAGTATTTT.

The V and J genes are TRBV9 and TRBJ1-2; D not certain. CDR1 is SGDLS, CDR2 YYNGEE, per germline. The CDR3 sequence is 13 residues long. V was pared by 1 base and J by 1 base, with 5 bases between. The CDR3 DNA reads as TGTGCCAGCAGCGTACGGGATAACTATGGCTACACCTTC. This codes for CASSVRDNYGYTF.

This chain joins TRBV7-9 and TRBJ1-3; TRBD1 is a possible D gene (6 bases). Per germline, CDR1 SEHNR and CDR2 FQNEAQ (reference sequence). This CDR3 is built from 18 residues. The ends were cut back, 5 bases at V and 4 bases at J, with 24 bases in the middle. The CDR3 region has the DNA TGTGCCAGCAGCCACCTAAAACAGGGAGTAGTCGGCGGAAACACCATATATTTT. It codes for CASSHLKQGVVGGNTIYF.

Here the CDR3 DNA reads TGCGCCAGCAGCCAAGAAAGTGGACGAACTAGTGGAGATACGCAGTATTTT. This translates into CASSQESGRTSGDTQYF. The chain couples TRBV4-3 to TRBJ2-3; D is possibly TRBD2 (5 bases). CDR3 length: 17 residues. The V end was cut by 0 bases, the J end by 5 bases, with 18 bases between. CDR1 is LGHNA and CDR2 is YSLEER in the germline V gene.

The chain uses TRBV4-3 and TRBJ2-7; no firm D call. Per the germline V gene, CDR1 is LGHNA and CDR2 is YSLEER. CDR3 length: 14 amino acids. V lost 0 bases and J 2 bases, leaving 8 bases between the germline ends. The DNA of the CDR3 is TGCGCCAGCAGCCAAGATGTGCGCGCCTACGAGCAGTACTTC. It specifies CASSQDVRAYEQYF.

This clone appeared a few times. J is TRBJ2-5 and V is TRBV5-1; maybe TRBD1 (6 bases). Per the germline V gene, CDR1 is SGHRS and CDR2 is YFSETQ. CDR3 length: 13 residues. V was trimmed by 3 bases and J by 5 bases, leaving 11 bases between them. The CDR3 region is CASSYNREETQYF. The CDR3 DNA is TGCGCCAGCAGCTACAACAGGGAGGAGACCCAGTACTTC.

J is TRBJ2-7 and V is TRBV7-2; D is possibly TRBD1 (6 bases). This CDR3 is built from 15 residues. Between the trimmed V and J ends, which lost 3 bases and 5 bases, there was a span of 17 bases. From germline, CDR1 is SGHTA and CDR2 FQGNSA. The CDR3: CASSFRWDNINEQYF. The CDR3 bases are TGTGCCAGCAGCTTTCGATGGGACAACATAAACGAGCAGTACTTC.

The chain couples TRBV29-1 to TRBJ2-3, with D possibly matching TRBD1 (5 bases). The CDR3 loop spans 13 amino acids. Germline V gives CDR1 SQVTM, CDR2 ANQGSEA. This chain's CDR3 is CRDKSLKADTQYF. CDR3 coding DNA: TGCAGGGACAAGTCGTTGAAGGCAGATACGCAGTATTTT.

The V and J genes are TRBV5-5 and TRBJ2-2; TRBD2 matches at 9 bases. Germline CDR1 reads SGHKS; CDR2 reads YYEKEE (reference sequence). The trim removed 2 bases at V and 5 bases at J, leaving 10 bases unmatched. This CDR3 has 17 amino acids. The CDR3 DNA reads TGTGCCAGCAGCTTCCGCCTAGCGGGGTCGGAAACCGGGGAGCTGTTTTTT. As protein: CASSFRLAGSETGELFF.